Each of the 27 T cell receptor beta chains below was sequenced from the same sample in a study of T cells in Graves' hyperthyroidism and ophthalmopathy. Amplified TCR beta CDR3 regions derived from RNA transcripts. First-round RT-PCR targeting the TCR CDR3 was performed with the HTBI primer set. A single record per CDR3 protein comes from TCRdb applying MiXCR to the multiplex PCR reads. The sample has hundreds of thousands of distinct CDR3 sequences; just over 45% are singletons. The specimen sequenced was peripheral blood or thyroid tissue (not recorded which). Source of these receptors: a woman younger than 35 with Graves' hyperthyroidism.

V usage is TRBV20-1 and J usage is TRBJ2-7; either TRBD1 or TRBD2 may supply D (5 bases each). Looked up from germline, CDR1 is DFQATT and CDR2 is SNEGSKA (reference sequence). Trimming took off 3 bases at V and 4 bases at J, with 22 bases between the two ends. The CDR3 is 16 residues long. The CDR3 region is CSASPAGGGSGYEQYF. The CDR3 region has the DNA TGCAGTGCTAGCCCCGCTGGGGGTGGGAGTGGTTACGAGCAGTACTTC.

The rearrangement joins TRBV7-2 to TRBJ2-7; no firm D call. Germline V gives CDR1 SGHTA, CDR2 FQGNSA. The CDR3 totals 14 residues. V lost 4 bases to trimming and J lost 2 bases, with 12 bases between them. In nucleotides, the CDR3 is TGTGCCAGCAGCTCGGCACGGGCCACCTACGAGCAGTACTTC. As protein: CASSSARATYEQYF. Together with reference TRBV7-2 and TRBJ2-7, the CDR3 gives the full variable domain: GAGVSQSPSNKVTEKGKDVELRCDPISGHTALYWYRQSLGQGLEFLIYFQGNSAPDKSGLPSDRFSAERTGGSVSTLTIQRTQQEDSAVYLCASSSARATYEQYFGPGTRLTVT.

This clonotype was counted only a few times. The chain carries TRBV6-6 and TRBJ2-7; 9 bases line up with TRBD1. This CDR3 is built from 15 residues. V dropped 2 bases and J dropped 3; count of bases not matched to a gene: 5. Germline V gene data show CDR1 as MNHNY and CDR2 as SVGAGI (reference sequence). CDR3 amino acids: CASSYVRGQGYEQYF. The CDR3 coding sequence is TGTGCCAGCAGTTACGTAAGGGGACAGGGCTACGAGCAGTACTTC.

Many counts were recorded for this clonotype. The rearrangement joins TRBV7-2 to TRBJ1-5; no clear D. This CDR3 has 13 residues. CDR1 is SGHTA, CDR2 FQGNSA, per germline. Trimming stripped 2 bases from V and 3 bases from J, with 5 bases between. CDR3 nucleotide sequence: TGTGCCAGCAGCTTAAGCAACAATCAGCCCCAGCATTTT. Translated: CASSLSNNQPQHF.

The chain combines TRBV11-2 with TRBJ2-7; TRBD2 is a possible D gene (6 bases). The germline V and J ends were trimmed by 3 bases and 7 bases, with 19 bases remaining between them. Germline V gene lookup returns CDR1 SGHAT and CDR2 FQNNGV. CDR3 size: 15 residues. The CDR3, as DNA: TGTGCCAGCAGCTTCGAGCGGGCGAACACCGGGGAGCAGTACTTC. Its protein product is CASSFERANTGEQYF.

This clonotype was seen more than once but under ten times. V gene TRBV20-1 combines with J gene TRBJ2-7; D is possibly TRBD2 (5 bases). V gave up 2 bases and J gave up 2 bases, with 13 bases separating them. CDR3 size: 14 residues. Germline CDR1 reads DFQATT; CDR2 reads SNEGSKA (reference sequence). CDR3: CSARLRRNPYEQYF. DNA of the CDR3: TGCAGTGCTAGACTGCGGAGGAACCCCTACGAGCAGTACTTC.

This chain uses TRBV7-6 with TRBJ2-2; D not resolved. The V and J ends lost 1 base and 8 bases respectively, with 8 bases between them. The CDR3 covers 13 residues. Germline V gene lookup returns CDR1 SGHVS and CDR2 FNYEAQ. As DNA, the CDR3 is TGTGCCAGCAGCTTAGGTATCGGAGGGGAGCTGTTTTTT. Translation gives CASSLGIGGELFF.

CDR3 nucleotides: TGTGCCAGCAGCTACGTCAGGCTAGTCTATCAGCCCCAGCATTTT. Protein: CASSYVRLVYQPQHF. The chain employs TRBV6-5 and TRBJ1-5; D ambiguous. The germline gives CDR1 MNHEY, CDR2 SVGAGI. This CDR3 region has 15 residues. Trimming pared 6 bases from V and 5 bases from J, leaving 17 bases between.

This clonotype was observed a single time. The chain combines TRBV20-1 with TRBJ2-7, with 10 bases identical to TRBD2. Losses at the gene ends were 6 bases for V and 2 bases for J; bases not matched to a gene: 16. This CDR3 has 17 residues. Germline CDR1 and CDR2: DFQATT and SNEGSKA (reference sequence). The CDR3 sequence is CSASGHGLAENAYEQYF. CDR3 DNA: TGCAGTGCATCGGGACATGGACTAGCGGAGAACGCCTACGAGCAGTACTTC.

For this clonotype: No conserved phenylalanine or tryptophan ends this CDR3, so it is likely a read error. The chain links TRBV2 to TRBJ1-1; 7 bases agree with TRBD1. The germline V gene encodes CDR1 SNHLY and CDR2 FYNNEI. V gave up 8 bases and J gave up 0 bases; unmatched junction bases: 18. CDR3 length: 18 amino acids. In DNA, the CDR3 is TGTGCCAGCCACGTCAGGTTCGGGACAGCCGTTATGAACACTGAAGCTTTCCTT. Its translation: CASHVRFGTAVMNTEAFL.

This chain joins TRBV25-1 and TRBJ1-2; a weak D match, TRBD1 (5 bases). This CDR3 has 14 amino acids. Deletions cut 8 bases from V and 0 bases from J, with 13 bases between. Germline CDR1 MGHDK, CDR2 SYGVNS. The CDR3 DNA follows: TGTGCCAGCGGGGCGACAACAACTAACTATGGCTACACCTTC. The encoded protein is CASGATTTNYGYTF.

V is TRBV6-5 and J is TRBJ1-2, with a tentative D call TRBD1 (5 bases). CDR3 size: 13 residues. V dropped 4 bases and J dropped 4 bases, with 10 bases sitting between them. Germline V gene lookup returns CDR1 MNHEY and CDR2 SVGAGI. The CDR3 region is CASSWWDGYGYTF. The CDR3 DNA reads TGTGCCAGCAGTTGGTGGGACGGCTATGGCTACACCTTC.

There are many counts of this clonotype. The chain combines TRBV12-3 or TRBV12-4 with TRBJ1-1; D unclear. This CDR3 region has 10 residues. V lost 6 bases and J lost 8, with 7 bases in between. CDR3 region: CASSLGEAFF. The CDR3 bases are TGTGCCAGCAGCTTGGGGGAAGCTTTCTTT.

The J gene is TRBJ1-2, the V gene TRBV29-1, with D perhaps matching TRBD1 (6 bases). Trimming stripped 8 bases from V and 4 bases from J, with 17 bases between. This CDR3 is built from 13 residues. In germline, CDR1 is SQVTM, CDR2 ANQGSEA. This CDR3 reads CSLGGHLIYGYTF. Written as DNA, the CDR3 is TGCAGCTTGGGGGGACACCTCATCTATGGCTACACCTTC.

The CDR3 is CASSQDRTEKTYEQYF. CDR3 sequence (DNA): TGCGCCAGCAGCCAAGATAGGACGGAGAAAACCTACGAGCAGTACTTC. The chain employs TRBV4-1 and TRBJ2-7; D remains ambiguous. The germline gives CDR1 MGHRA, CDR2 YSYEKL. The ends were cut back, 0 bases at V and 2 bases at J, with 14 bases in the middle. This CDR3 spans 16 amino acids.

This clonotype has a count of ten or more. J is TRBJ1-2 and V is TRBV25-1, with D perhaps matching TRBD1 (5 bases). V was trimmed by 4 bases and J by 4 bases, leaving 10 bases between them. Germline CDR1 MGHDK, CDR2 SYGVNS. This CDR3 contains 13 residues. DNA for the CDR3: TGTGCCAGCAGTGGAACAGGATTCTATGGCTACACCTTC. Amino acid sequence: CASSGTGFYGYTF.

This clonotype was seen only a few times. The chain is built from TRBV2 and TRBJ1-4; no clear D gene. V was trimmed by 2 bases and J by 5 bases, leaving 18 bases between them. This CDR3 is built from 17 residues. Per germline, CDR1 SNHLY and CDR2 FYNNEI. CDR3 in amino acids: CASSESPWAPRNEKLFF. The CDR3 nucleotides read TGTGCCAGCAGTGAATCCCCCTGGGCCCCTCGGAATGAAAAACTGTTTTTT. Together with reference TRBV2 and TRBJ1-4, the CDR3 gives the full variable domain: EPEVTQTPSHQVTQMGQEVILRCVPISNHLYFYWYRQILGQKVEFLVSFYNNEISEKSEIFDDQFSVERPDGSNFTLKIRSTKLEDSAMYFCASSESPWAPRNEKLFFGSGTQLSVL.

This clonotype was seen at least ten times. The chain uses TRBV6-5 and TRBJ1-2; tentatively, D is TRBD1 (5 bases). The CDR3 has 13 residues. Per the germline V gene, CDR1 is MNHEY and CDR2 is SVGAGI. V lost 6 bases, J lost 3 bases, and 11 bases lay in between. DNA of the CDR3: TGTGCCAGCAGCCCTGACAGTCACTATGGCTACACCTTC. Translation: CASSPDSHYGYTF.

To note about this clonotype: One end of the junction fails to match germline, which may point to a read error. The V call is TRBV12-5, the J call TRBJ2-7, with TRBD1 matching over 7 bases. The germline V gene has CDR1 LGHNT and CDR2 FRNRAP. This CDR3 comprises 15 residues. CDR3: CASGLEGTDSHEQYF. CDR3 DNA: TGTGCTAGTGGTTTGGAGGGGACAGACTCCCACGAGCAGTACTTC.

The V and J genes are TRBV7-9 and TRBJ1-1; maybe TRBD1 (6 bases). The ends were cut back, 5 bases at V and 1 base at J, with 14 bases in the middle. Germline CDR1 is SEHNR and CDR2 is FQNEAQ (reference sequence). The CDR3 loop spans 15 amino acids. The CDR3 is CASSSNRDTNTEAFF. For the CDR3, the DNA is TGTGCCAGCAGCAGTAACCGGGACACGAACACTGAAGCTTTCTTT.

This chain's CDR3 is CASSYAWASGYEQYF. CDR3 DNA sequence: TGTGCCAGCAGCTACGCCTGGGCTAGCGGCTACGAGCAGTACTTC. This sequence joins TRBV11-2 and TRBJ2-7, with 7 bases fitting TRBD2. V lost 4 bases and J lost 3; bases outside the gene matches: 9. The CDR3 covers 15 residues. Per the germline V gene, CDR1 is SGHAT and CDR2 is FQNNGV.

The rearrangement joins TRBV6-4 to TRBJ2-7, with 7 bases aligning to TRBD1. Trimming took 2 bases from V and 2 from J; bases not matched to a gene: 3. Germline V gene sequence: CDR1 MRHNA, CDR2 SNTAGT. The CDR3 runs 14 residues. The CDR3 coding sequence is TGTGCCAGCAGTGACACCGGGACAGCCTACGAGCAGTACTTC. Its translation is CASSDTGTAYEQYF.

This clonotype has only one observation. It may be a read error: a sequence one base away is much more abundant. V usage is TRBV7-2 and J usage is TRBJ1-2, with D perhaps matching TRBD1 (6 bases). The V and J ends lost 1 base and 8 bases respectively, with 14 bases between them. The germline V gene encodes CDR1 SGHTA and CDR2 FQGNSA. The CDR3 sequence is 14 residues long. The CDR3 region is CASSLGGGGGGYTF. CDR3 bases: TGTGCCAGCAGCTTAGGGGGCGGAGGGGGAGGCTACACCTTC.

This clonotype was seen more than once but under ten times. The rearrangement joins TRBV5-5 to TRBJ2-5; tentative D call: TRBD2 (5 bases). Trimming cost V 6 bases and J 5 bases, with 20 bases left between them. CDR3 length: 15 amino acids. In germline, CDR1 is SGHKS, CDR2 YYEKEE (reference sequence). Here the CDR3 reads CASILRAVVRETQYF. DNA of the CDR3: TGTGCCAGCATCCTGCGGGCGGTAGTTAGGGAGACCCAGTACTTC.

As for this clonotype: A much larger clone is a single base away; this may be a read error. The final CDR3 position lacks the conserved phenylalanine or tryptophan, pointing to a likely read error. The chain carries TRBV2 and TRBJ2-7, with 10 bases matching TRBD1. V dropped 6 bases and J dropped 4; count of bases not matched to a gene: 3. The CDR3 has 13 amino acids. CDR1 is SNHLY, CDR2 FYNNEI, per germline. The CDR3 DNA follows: TGTGCCAGCAGGAGGGACAGGGGTTACGAGCAGTACTAC. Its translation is CASRRDRGYEQYY.

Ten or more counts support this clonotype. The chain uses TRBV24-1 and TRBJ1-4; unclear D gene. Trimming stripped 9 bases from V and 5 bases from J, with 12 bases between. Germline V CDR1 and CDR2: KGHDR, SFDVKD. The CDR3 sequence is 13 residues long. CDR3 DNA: TGTGCCACCCGAGATGCAGAGAATGAAAAACTGTTTTTT. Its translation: CATRDAENEKLFF.

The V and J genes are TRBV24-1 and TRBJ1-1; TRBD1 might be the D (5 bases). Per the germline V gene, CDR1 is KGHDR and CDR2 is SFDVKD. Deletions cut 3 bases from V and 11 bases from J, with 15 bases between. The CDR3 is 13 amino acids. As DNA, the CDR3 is TGTGCCACCAGTGATGAACCGGGACGAGAGGCTTTCTTT. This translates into CATSDEPGREAFF.